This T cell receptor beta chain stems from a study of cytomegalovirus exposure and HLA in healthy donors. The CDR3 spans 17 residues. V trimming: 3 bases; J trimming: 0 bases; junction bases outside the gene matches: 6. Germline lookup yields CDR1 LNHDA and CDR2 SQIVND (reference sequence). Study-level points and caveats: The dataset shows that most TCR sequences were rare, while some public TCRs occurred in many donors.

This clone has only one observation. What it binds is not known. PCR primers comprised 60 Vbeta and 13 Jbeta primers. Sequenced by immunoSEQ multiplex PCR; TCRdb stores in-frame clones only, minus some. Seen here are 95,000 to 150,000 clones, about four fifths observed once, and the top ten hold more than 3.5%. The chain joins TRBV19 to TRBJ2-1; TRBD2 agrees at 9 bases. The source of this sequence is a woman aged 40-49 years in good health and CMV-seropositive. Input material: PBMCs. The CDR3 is CASSIGNSGSSYNEQFF. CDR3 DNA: TGTGCCAGTAGTATTGGGAATAGCGGGAGCTCCTACAATGAGCAGTTCTTC.